The 27 T cell receptor beta chains presented below share a single source sample, sequenced in a study of blood T cell repertoires in COVID-19. The repertoire was sequenced with immunoSEQ multiplex PCR; TCRdb's copy has only in-frame clones and lacks some. The repertoire holds more than 130,000 clones, with almost 90% as singletons. Sequencing was done on a sample of peripheral blood. These receptors all stem from a man aged 50-60 years with active or convalescent COVID-19.

This chain connects TRBV27 to TRBJ2-6; 13 nucleotides align to TRBD2. The J segment lost 0 bases and the V segment lost 5 bases, leaving 13 bases of the junction unmatched. CDR1 is MNHEY and CDR2 is SMNVEV in the germline V gene (reference sequence). CDR3 length: 21 amino acids. CDR3 in DNA: TGTGCCAGCAGTACCACTTCGGGACTAGCGGGGATCCACTCTGGGGCCAACGTCCTGACTTTC. Translation: CASSTTSGLAGIHSGANVLTF. The full variable domain, with the rest looked up from reference TRBV27 and TRBJ2-6, is EAQVTQNPRYLITVTGKKLTVTCSQNMNHEYMSWYRQDPGLGLRQIYYSMNVEVTDKGDVPEGYKVSRKEKRNFPLILESPSPNQTSLYFCASSTTSGLAGIHSGANVLTFGAGSRLTVL.

This sequence joins TRBV4-3 and TRBJ1-1; maybe TRBD1 (5 bases). The CDR3 totals 14 residues. Germline CDR1 is LGHNA and CDR2 is YSLEER. V shed 5 bases and J shed 4 bases, with 14 bases lying between them. The CDR3 DNA is TGCGCCAGCAGCAGCAGGGAGGTGAGCACTGAAGCTTTCTTT. Translated, it gives CASSSREVSTEAFF.

The chain recombines TRBV2 with TRBJ2-2; 8 bases fit TRBD2. The CDR3 consists of 14 residues. From germline, CDR1 is SNHLY and CDR2 FYNNEI. J lost 9 bases, V lost 5 bases, and 8 bases had no gene match. Written as DNA, the CDR3 is TGTGCCAGCAGTACTAGCGGCTCCCCCCGGGAGCTGTTTTTT. Protein product: CASSTSGSPRELFF. Together with reference TRBV2 and TRBJ2-2, the CDR3 gives the full variable domain: EPEVTQTPSHQVTQMGQEVILRCVPISNHLYFYWYRQILGQKVEFLVSFYNNEISEKSEIFDDQFSVERPDGSNFTLKIRSTKLEDSAMYFCASSTSGSPRELFFGEGSRLTVL.

This clone showed up just once. V is TRBV9 and J is TRBJ2-3; D not resolved. Germline V gene data show CDR1 as SGDLS and CDR2 as YYNGEE. V lost 0 bases, J lost 6 bases, and 11 bases lay in between. The CDR3 is 14 amino acids. CDR3 amino acids: CASSVDVGVDTQYF. Here the CDR3 DNA reads TGTGCCAGCAGCGTAGATGTGGGCGTGGATACGCAGTATTTT.

The rearrangement uses TRBV9 and TRBJ2-7; possible D gene TRBD2, 7 bases. CDR1 and CDR2 from the germline V gene are SGDLS and YYNGEE. The CDR3 consists of 16 residues. Trimming took 0 bases from V and 6 from J, leaving 19 bases between them. The CDR3 DNA reads TGTGCCAGCAGCGTAGCTACTTTGGGGGGGCAAGGCGAGCAGTACTTC. This gives the protein CASSVATLGGQGEQYF.

The chain has TRBV7-9 and TRBJ2-7; 10 nucleotides align to TRBD2. Looked up from germline, CDR1 is SEHNR and CDR2 is FQNEAQ (reference sequence). This CDR3 has 15 amino acids. J lost 0 bases, V lost 4 bases, and 3 bases had no gene match. CDR3 region: CASSSGLADSYEQYF. The DNA for the CDR3 is TGTGCCAGCAGCTCCGGACTAGCGGACTCCTACGAGCAGTACTTC. Supplemented by reference TRBV7-9 and TRBJ2-7, the full variable domain reads DTGVSQNPRHKITKRGQNVTFRCDPISEHNRLYWYRQTLGQGPEFLTYFQNEAQLEKSRLLSDRFSAERPKGSFSTLEIQRTEQGDSAMYLCASSSGLADSYEQYFGPGTRLTVT.

The chain has TRBV28 and TRBJ2-1; weak D call: TRBD2 (6 bases). The CDR3 sequence is 15 residues long. Looked up from germline, CDR1 is MDHEN and CDR2 is SYDVKM. V dropped 6 bases and J dropped 1 base, with 13 bases sitting between them. The CDR3 loop reads CASRGLDQSYNEQFF. CDR3 in DNA: TGTGCCAGCAGGGGACTGGACCAATCCTACAATGAGCAGTTCTTC.

V and J are TRBV6-5 and TRBJ2-2; D gene unclear. The CDR3 spans 13 residues. Germline V lookup: CDR1 MNHEY, CDR2 SVGAGI. V gave up 8 bases and J gave up 4 bases, with 11 bases separating them. CDR3 region: CASSLAATGELFF. For the CDR3, the DNA is TGTGCCAGCTCACTTGCGGCCACCGGGGAGCTGTTTTTT.

The chain has TRBV2 and TRBJ2-2; 8 bases map to TRBD1. Germline V gene sequence: CDR1 SNHLY, CDR2 FYNNEI. J gave up 6 bases and V 0 bases, and 9 bases lay outside the gene matches. This CDR3 contains 17 residues. CDR3 amino acids: CASSEAGGRGPPGELFF. CDR3 DNA: TGTGCCAGCAGTGAAGCTGGCGGCAGGGGGCCCCCCGGGGAGCTGTTTTTT.

The chain uses TRBV7-3 and TRBJ2-7; no clear D. This CDR3 contains 15 residues. V lost 5 bases, J lost 4 bases, and 18 bases lay in between. From germline, CDR1 is SGHTA and CDR2 FQGTGA. The CDR3 protein is CASSPKVGLPYEQYF. The CDR3 DNA reads TGTGCCAGCAGCCCTAAGGTGGGCCTGCCATACGAGCAGTACTTC.

The rearrangement links TRBV9 to TRBJ2-1; TRBD1 agrees at 8 bases. Trimming removed 3 bases from V and 7 bases from J; junction bases left unmatched: 3. The CDR3 extends over 13 amino acids. Germline V gene lookup returns CDR1 SGDLS and CDR2 YYNGEE. CDR3 nucleotide sequence: TGTGCCAGCAGCGACCGGACAGGGAATGAGCAGTTCTTC. Amino acid sequence: CASSDRTGNEQFF.

The chain employs TRBV15 and TRBJ1-4; D might be TRBD1 (5 bases). Germline CDR1 LNHNV, CDR2 YYDKDF (reference sequence). The CDR3 runs to 14 residues. V lost 2 bases, J lost 8 bases, and 12 bases lay in between. CDR3 sequence: CATSRLGGTEKLFF. The CDR3 DNA follows: TGTGCCACCAGCAGACTCGGAGGGACGGAAAAACTGTTTTTT.

This clone occurred a few times. The chain uses TRBV3-1 (or the pseudogene TRBV3-2) and TRBJ1-6, with a weak D call TRBD1 (6 bases). V lost 4 bases and J 0 bases, leaving 13 bases between the germline ends. The CDR3 is 17 amino acids. The germline CDR1 and CDR2 sequences are LGHDT and YNNKEL (reference sequence). For the CDR3, the DNA is TGTGCCAGCAGCCGGCCTACAGGGAGCTCCTATAATTCACCCCTCCACTTT. Translating it yields CASSRPTGSSYNSPLHF.

This chain links TRBV29-1 with TRBJ1-4, with D possibly TRBD1 on 6 matching bases. CDR1 and CDR2 (germline): SQVTM, ANQGSEA. The CDR3 is made up of 13 amino acids. V was clipped by 4 bases and J by 7 bases, with 13 bases between them. DNA for the CDR3: TGCAGCGTTGCAGCAGGGGACCGTGAAAAACTGTTTTTT. This sequence encodes CSVAAGDREKLFF.

V and J are TRBV4-2 and TRBJ2-3, with 14 bases that match TRBD2. The germline V gene has CDR1 LGHNA and CDR2 YNFKEQ. CDR3 length equals 19 residues. Trimming cost V 2 bases and J 8 bases; bases outside gene matches: 15. For the CDR3, the DNA is TGTGCCAGCAGCCAACTGGGGGGACTAGCGGGAGACTCAGGGGGTACGCAGTATTTT. Protein product: CASSQLGGLAGDSGGTQYF.

This chain links TRBV19 with TRBJ1-5, with 7 nucleotides matching TRBD1. This CDR3 region has 14 residues. Germline V gives CDR1 LNHDA, CDR2 SQIVND (reference sequence). The trim removed 5 bases at V and 4 bases at J, leaving 5 bases unmatched. CDR3 protein: CASSLRDSNQPQHF. DNA of the CDR3: TGTGCCAGTAGTCTCCGGGACAGTAATCAGCCCCAGCATTTT.

The chain is built from TRBV14 and TRBJ1-6; TRBD1 agrees at 7 bases. The CDR3 consists of 15 residues. In germline, CDR1 is SGHDN, CDR2 FVKESK. The ends lost 5 bases at V and 5 bases at J; junction bases unmatched: 6. CDR3 nucleotides: TGTGCCAGCAGCGCAGGGGGTATCCATAATTCACCCCTCCACTTT. Its translation: CASSAGGIHNSPLHF.

The chain couples TRBV28 to TRBJ1-5; no clear D. Trimming left V 7 bases short and J 4 bases short, with 11 bases between. The CDR3 runs 13 residues. The V gene's germline CDR1 is MDHEN and CDR2 SYDVKM. CDR3 loop: CASIRAPNQPQHF. DNA of the CDR3: TGTGCCAGCATCCGAGCCCCTAATCAGCCCCAGCATTTT.

The chain carries TRBV20-1 and TRBJ1-2; no clear D. The CDR3 has 11 amino acids. The V gene's germline CDR1 is DFQATT and CDR2 SNEGSKA (reference sequence). V was cut by 3 bases and J by 5 bases, with 7 bases left in between. DNA of the CDR3: TGCAGTGCTAGCCCCCCGTATGGCTACACCTTC. Amino acid sequence: CSASPPYGYTF.

This chain connects TRBV6-2 or TRBV6-3 to TRBJ2-1, with 13 nucleotides matching TRBD2. This CDR3 spans 15 amino acids. Germline-derived CDR1 and CDR2 are MNHEY and SVGEGT. V gave up 4 bases and J gave up 9 bases; unmatched junction bases: 6. CDR3 in DNA: TGTGCCAGCAGTTTAGTCGGACTAGCGGGAGTTGAGCAGTTCTTC. This translates into CASSLVGLAGVEQFF.

CDR3 DNA sequence: TGTGCCAGCTGGGCGAGGGACAGGGGAAACGAGCAGTACTTC. This translates into CASWARDRGNEQYF. V and J are TRBV28 and TRBJ2-7, with 10 bases lining up with TRBD1. The germline gives CDR1 MDHEN, CDR2 SYDVKM. The CDR3 spans 14 residues. After removal of 8 bases from V and 5 bases from J, the junction contained 9 bases not matched to a gene. Filled out from reference TRBV28 and TRBJ2-7, the complete variable domain reads DVKVTQSSRYLVKRTGEKVFLECVQDMDHENMFWYRQDPGLGLRLIYFSYDVKMKEKGDIPEGYSVSREKKERFSLILESASTNQTSMYLCASWARDRGNEQYFGPGTRLTVT.

The count of this clone is one. This sequence joins TRBV4-2 and TRBJ2-7; 11 bases agree with TRBD2. This CDR3 spans 17 amino acids. The ends lost 0 bases at V and 5 bases at J; junction bases unmatched: 9. Germline assignment: CDR1 LGHNA and CDR2 YNFKEQ. Here the CDR3 reads CASSQDWLAGGGNEQYF. The DNA for the CDR3 is TGTGCCAGCAGCCAAGACTGGCTAGCGGGAGGCGGGAACGAGCAGTACTTC.

The V and J genes are TRBV19 and TRBJ1-6; unclear D gene. There are 20 residues in the CDR3. Germline V CDR1 and CDR2: LNHDA, SQIVND (reference sequence). V was clipped by 6 bases and J by 0 bases, with 24 bases between them. The CDR3 nucleotides read TGTGCCAGTAGGCCGGCAGCCGAGGAGGTGTCGGTCTCCTATAATTCACCCCTCCACTTT. This translates into CASRPAAEEVSVSYNSPLHF.

This clone was counted once. The chain couples TRBV5-4 to TRBJ2-5; 10 bases are shared with TRBD1. This CDR3 has 15 amino acids. J lost 5 bases, V lost 6 bases, and 10 bases had no gene match. From germline, CDR1 is SGHNT and CDR2 YYREEE (reference sequence). The CDR3 region is CASTRDRGAGETQYF. CDR3 sequence (DNA): TGTGCCAGCACCCGGGACAGGGGCGCGGGTGAGACCCAGTACTTC.

The V call is TRBV19, the J call TRBJ2-7, with D tentatively TRBD2 (6 bases). V gave up 4 bases and J gave up 1 base, with 14 bases separating them. The length of the CDR3 is 15 residues. Germline CDR1 reads LNHDA; CDR2 reads SQIVND (reference sequence). The DNA for the CDR3 is TGTGCCAGTAGTAGAGGAGGGATCCAGTCCTACGAGCAGTACTTC. The encoded protein is CASSRGGIQSYEQYF.

The gene calls are TRBV28 and TRBJ2-3; D is uncertain. From germline, CDR1 is MDHEN and CDR2 SYDVKM. V lost 8 bases and J lost 0, with 9 bases in between. This CDR3 is built from 13 residues. The CDR3 protein is CASGAVSTDTQYF. In DNA form, the CDR3 reads TGTGCCAGCGGTGCGGTTAGCACAGATACGCAGTATTTT.

The chain employs TRBV7-3 and TRBJ2-3; 14 bases are shared with TRBD2. J was trimmed by 6 bases and V by 3 bases; bases with no gene match: 5. The germline CDR1 and CDR2 sequences are SGHTA and FQGTGA. The CDR3 is 16 amino acids. The CDR3: CASSFGLAGGWDTQYF. DNA for the CDR3: TGTGCCAGCAGCTTCGGACTAGCGGGAGGTTGGGATACGCAGTATTTT.